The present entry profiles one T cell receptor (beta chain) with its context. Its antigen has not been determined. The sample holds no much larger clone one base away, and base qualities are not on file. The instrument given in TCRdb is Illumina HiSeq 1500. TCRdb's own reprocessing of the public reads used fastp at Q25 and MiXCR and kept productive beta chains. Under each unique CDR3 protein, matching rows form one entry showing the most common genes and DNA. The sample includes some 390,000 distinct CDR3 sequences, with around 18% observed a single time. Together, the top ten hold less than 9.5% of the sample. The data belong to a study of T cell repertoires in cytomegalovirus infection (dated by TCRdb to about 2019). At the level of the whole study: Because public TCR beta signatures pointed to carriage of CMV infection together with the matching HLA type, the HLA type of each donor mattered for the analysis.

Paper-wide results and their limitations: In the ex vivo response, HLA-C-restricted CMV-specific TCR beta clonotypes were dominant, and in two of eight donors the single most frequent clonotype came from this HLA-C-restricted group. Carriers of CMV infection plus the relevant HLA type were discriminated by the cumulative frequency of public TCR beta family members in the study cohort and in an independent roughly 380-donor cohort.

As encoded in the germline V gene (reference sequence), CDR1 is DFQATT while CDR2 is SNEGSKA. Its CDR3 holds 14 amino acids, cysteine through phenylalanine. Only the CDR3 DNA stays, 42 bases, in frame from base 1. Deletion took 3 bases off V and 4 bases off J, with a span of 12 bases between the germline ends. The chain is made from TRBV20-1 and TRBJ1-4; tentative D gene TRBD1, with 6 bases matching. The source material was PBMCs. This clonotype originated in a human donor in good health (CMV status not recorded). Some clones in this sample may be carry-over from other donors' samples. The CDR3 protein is CSARTTGGNEKLFF. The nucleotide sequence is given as TGCAGTGCTAGGACGACAGGTGGTAATGAAAAACTGTTTTTT.